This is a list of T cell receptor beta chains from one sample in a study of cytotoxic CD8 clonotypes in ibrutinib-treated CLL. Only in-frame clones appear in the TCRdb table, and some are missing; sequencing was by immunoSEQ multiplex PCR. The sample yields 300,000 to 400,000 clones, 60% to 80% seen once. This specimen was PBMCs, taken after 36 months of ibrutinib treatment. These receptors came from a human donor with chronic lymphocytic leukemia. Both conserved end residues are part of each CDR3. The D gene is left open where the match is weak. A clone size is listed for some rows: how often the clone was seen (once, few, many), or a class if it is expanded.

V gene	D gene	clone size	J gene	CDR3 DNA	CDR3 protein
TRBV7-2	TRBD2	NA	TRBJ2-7	TGTGCCAGCAGCTTAGTATTAGCGGGGGGGTCCTACGAGCAGTACTTC	CASSLVLAGGSYEQYF
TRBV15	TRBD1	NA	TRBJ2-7	TGTGCCACCAGCAGAAAACAGGGGGCTTTCGAGCAGTACTTC	CATSRKQGAFEQYF
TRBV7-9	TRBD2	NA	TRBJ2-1	TGTGCCAGCAGCCTGAGGACTAGCGGGGGCGATGAGCAGTTCTTC	CASSLRTSGGDEQFF
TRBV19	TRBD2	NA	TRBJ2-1	TGTGCCAGTAGTATGCATCCTAGCGGGGCTACTTACTCCTACAATGAGCAGTTCTTC	CASSMHPSGATYSYNEQFF
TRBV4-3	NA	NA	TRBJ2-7	TGCGCCAGCAGCCAAGAGGCAGGATACTACGAGCAGTACTTC	CASSQEAGYYEQYF
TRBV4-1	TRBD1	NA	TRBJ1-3	TGCGCCAGCAGCCAAGATTGGGGGACAGTATACTCTGGAAACACCATATATTTT	CASSQDWGTVYSGNTIYF
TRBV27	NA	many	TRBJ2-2	TGTGCCAGCAGTCCGAACACCGGGGAGCTGTTTTTT	CASSPNTGELFF
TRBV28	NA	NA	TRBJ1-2	TGTGCCAGCAGGCCGTCGGGACTGATTGGCTACACCTTC	CASRPSGLIGYTF
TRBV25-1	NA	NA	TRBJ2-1	TGTGCCAGCAGTGAATCGGGAGGGGGCGCCGACAATGAGCAGTTCTTC	CASSESGGGADNEQFF
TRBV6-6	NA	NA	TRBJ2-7	TGTGCCAGCAGATCGGGACACAAGAACTCCTACGAGCAGTACTTC	CASRSGHKNSYEQYF
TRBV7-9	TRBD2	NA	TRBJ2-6	TGTGCCAGCAGCTGGGGGAGGGTAGCTGGGGCCAACGTCCTGACTTTC	CASSWGRVAGANVLTF
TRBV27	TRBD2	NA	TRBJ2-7	TGTGCCAGCAGTTTAAGGGGGCGGGAGGGCCAACACTTC	CASSLRGREGQHF
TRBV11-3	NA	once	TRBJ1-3	TGTGCCAGCAGCCCGGGACACCGAAACACCATATATTTT	CASSPGHRNTIYF
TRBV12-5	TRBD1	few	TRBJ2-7	TGTGCTAGTGGTTCCGTCCCGGGACAGGGTTCGGCCTCCTACGAGCAGTACTTC	CASGSVPGQGSASYEQYF
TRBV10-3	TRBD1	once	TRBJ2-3	TGTGCCATCAGTTTGACAGGGAGCACAGATACGCAGTATTTT	CAISLTGSTDTQYF
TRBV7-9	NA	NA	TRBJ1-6	TGTGCCAGCACCGAAAGCGGCTCACCCCTCCACTTT	CASTESGSPLHF
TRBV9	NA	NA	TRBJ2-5	TGTGCCAGCACCCGAGGACATTCAGAGACCCAGTACTTC	CASTRGHSETQYF
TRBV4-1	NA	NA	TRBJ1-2	TGCGCCAGCAGCCAAGTTGAGGGGATGGGTGGCTACACCTTC	CASSQVEGMGGYTF
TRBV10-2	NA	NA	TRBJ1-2	TGCGCCAGCAGTGATGAGGGGATCCCTGGCTACACCTTC	CASSDEGIPGYTF
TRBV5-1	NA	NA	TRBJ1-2	TGCGCCAGCAGAGTGAGCCCAGGAAACTATGGCTACACCTTC	CASRVSPGNYGYTF
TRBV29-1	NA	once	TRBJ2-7	TGCAGCGTTGAGCTTGTAGGGCTACCCTACGAGCAGTACTTC	CSVELVGLPYEQYF
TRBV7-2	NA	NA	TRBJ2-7	TGTGCCAGCAGCGCTTCCCAGGGGCCGCTTAGGGAGCAGTACTTC	CASSASQGPLREQYF
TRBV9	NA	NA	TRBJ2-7	TGTGCCAGCAGCGTAGGGGTTAGCAACGAGCAGTACTTC	CASSVGVSNEQYF
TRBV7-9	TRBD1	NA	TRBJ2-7	TGTGCCAGCAGTCTTGGACAGGGAGGACCCTACGAGCAGTACTTC	CASSLGQGGPYEQYF
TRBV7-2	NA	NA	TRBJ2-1	TGTGCCAGCAGCTTAGTAGGGCTAGGCGGTTACAATGAGCAGTTCTTC	CASSLVGLGGYNEQFF
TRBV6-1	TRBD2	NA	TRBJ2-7	TGTGCCAGCAGCCCCCTAGCGGGGGGGCCGGGCGAGCAGTACTTC	CASSPLAGGPGEQYF
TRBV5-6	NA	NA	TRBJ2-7	TGTGCCAGCAGCTTGAGAACGGGAGTCCACATTTCCTACGAGCAGTACTTC	CASSLRTGVHISYEQYF
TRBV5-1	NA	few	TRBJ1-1	TGCGCCAGCAGCAGGGCCTCAGTTGGCACTGAAGCTTTCTTT	CASSRASVGTEAFF
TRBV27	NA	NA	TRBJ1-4	TGTGCCAGCAGTTCCCTGGGGGGTAATGAAAAACTGTTTTTT	CASSSLGGNEKLFF
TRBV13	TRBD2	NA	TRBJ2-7	TGTGCCAGCACCAACACTAGCGGGGGAATCCAGTACTTC	CASTNTSGGIQYF
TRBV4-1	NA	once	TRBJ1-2	TGCGCCAGCAGCCAAGATGTCGGTCTTGGCTACACCTTC	CASSQDVGLGYTF
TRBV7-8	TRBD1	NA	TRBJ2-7	TGTGCCAGCAGCTTAGCTCGGGACAGGCCATCCTACGAGCAGTACTTC	CASSLARDRPSYEQYF
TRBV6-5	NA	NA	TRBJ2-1	TGTGCCAGCAGTTTTAGTAGCCCCAGCGATGAGCAGTTCTTC	CASSFSSPSDEQFF
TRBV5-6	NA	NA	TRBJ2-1	TGTGCCAGCAGCTTGGCGGTTGAGCAGTTCTTC	CASSLAVEQFF
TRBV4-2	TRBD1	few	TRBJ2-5	TGTGCCAGCAGCCAAGTCCGGGACAGGGGGGCCCCCCAGTACTTC	CASSQVRDRGAPQYF
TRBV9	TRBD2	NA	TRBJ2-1	TGTGCCAGCAGCGTGGGACTAGCGGGGAGCTCCTACAATGAGCAGTTCTTC	CASSVGLAGSSYNEQFF
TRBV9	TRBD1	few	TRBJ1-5	TGTGCCAGCAGCGTAGGACAGGGGCAGCCCCAGCATTTT	CASSVGQGQPQHF
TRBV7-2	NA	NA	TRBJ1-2	TGTGCCAGCAGCTTAGGGGGGGCCCGTGGCTACACCTTC	CASSLGGARGYTF
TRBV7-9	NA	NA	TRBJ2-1	TGTGCCAGCAGCTTAACGTCGGCAGGGCTCAATGAGCAGTTCTTC	CASSLTSAGLNEQFF
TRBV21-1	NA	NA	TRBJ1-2	TGTGCCAGGAACTCCTTGGGAGGGCTCTATGGCTACACCTTC	CARNSLGGLYGYTF
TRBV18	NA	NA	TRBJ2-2	TGTGCCAGCTCACGAACCGGGTGGGAGCTGTTTTTT	CASSRTGWELFF
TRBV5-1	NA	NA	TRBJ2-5	TGCGCCAGCAGCTTGGAAGTTCGGGAGACCCAGTACTTC	CASSLEVRETQYF
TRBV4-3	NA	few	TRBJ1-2	TGCGCCAGCAGCCAAGAACGCCGACAGGAGCCGGTAGGCTACACCTTC	CASSQERRQEPVGYTF
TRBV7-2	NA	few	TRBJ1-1	TGTGCCAGCAGCTTATTGGGGGACACGGGATACACTGAAGCTTTCTTT	CASSLLGDTGYTEAFF
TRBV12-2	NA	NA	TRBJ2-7	TGTGCAAGTCGCTTCCCCACCCGGTATAGCGGGAGCTCCTACGAGCAGTACTTC	CASRFPTRYSGSSYEQYF
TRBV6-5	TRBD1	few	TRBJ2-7	TGTGCCAGCAGTTCCCCGGGACAGGGGGCAGCCTACGAGCAGTACTTC	CASSSPGQGAAYEQYF
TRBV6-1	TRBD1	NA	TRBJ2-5	TGTGCCAGCAGTAAGACAGGGACGGAGACCCAGTACTTC	CASSKTGTETQYF
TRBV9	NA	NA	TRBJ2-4	TGTGCCAGCAGCATACAGCCCGCCGGGGACATTCAGTACTTC	CASSIQPAGDIQYF
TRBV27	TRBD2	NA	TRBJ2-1	TGTGCCAGCAGTTTATTGGAGACTAGCGTTTCTCCCCACAATGAGCAGTTCTTC	CASSLLETSVSPHNEQFF
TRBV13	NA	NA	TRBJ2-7	TGTGCCAGCAGCTTGTCGGTGGACGAGCAGTACTTC	CASSLSVDEQYF
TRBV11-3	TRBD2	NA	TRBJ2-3	TGTGCCAGCAGCACCTTAGGACTAGCGGGAGGCCCCACAGATACGCAGTATTTT	CASSTLGLAGGPTDTQYF
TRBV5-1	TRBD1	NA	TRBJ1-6	TGCGCCAGCAGCCCCGACAGGGGGCGGAATTCACCCCTCCACTTT	CASSPDRGRNSPLHF
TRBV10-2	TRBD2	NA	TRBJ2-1	TGCGCCAGCAGGATGACTAGCGGCAATGAGCAGTTCTTC	CASRMTSGNEQFF
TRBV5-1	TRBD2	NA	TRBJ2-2	TGCGCCAGCTATCCATTAGCGGGGAGGGTCACCGGGGAGCTGTTTTTT	CASYPLAGRVTGELFF
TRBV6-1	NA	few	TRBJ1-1	TGTGCCAGCAGTCCCTCCGGAATGTGGAACACTGAAGCTTTCTTT	CASSPSGMWNTEAFF
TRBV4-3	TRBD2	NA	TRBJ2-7	TGCGCCAGCAGCCAAGATCGGGCTAGCGGCGAGCAGTACTTC	CASSQDRASGEQYF
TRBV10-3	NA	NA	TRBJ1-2	TGTGCCATCAGTGAAGGAGGGAACTATGGCTACACCTTC	CAISEGGNYGYTF